The present T cell receptor (beta chain) was sequenced within a study of T cell responses to AZD1222 COVID-19 vaccine. V gave up 5 bases and J gave up 13 bases, with 20 bases separating them. This CDR3 spans 13 amino acids. CDR1 is SGHVS, CDR2 FQNEAQ, per germline. The repertoire was sequenced with immunoSEQ multiplex PCR; TCRdb's copy has only in-frame clones and lacks some. The sample lists about 130,000 clones, roughly 88% occurring once. J is TRBJ1-2 and V is TRBV7-8; D may be TRBD1 (5 bases). The material was peripheral blood, obtained 28 days after the second AZD1222 dose. The TCR was taken from an adult who received the AZD1222 COVID-19 vaccine. The chain's CDR3 is CASSPTDGGSVTF. The DNA for the CDR3 is TGTGCCAGCAGCCCCACCGACGGGGGTTCGGTCACCTTC.